Below are 7 T cell receptor beta chains sequenced from a single sample in a study of CD8 T cells in Susac syndrome. cDNA came from around 0.5 to 1 ug RNA primed by random hexamers. Each CDR3 protein is one row after TCRdb ran MiXCR on the immunoSEQ multiplex PCR reads. The top ten clones hold approximately 0.31% of a sample with 100,000 to 150,000 distinct CDR3 sequences, approximately 95% of them seen once. The source material was CD8+ T cells from PBMCs. These receptor sequences come from a human donor with multiple sclerosis.

The chain has TRBV9 and TRBJ2-1; D is ambiguous. The CDR3 consists of 13 residues. Trimming pared 0 bases from V and 3 bases from J, leaving 4 bases between. Germline V gene lookup returns CDR1 SGDLS and CDR2 YYNGEE. CDR3 residues: CASSVDSYNEQFF. CDR3 in DNA: TGTGCCAGCAGCGTAGATAGCTACAATGAGCAGTTCTTC.

In its sample, this clonotype was seen a few times. The chain has TRBV5-4 and TRBJ1-1; D perhaps matches TRBD1 (6 bases). V was pared by 5 bases and J by 1 base, with 6 bases between. Per the germline V gene, CDR1 is SGHNT and CDR2 is YYREEE (reference sequence). This CDR3 is 12 amino acids long. CDR3 loop: CASRGGNTEAFF. Written as DNA, the CDR3 is TGTGCCAGCAGAGGGGGGAACACTGAAGCTTTCTTT.

The chain has TRBV7-9 and TRBJ1-2; the match to TRBD1 covers 8 bases. This CDR3 has 16 residues. V lost 1 base and J lost 5; bases outside the gene matches: 9. The germline CDR1 and CDR2 sequences are SEHNR and FQNEAQ (reference sequence). The CDR3 loop is CASSLGGQALRYGYTF. DNA of the CDR3: TGTGCCAGCAGCTTAGGGGGACAGGCCCTCCGGTATGGCTACACCTTC.

This clonotype was found once. The J gene is TRBJ2-3, the V gene TRBV4-1; D uncertain. The V and J ends lost 3 bases and 4 bases respectively, with 5 bases between them. Germline CDR1 reads MGHRA; CDR2 reads YSYEKL. The CDR3 length is 12 residues. In DNA form, the CDR3 reads TGCGCCAGCAGCCACTCACCAGATACGCAGTATTTT. As protein: CASSHSPDTQYF.

The rearrangement joins TRBV6-5 to TRBJ2-1; unclear D gene. The CDR3 extends over 14 amino acids. Germline V gene lookup returns CDR1 MNHEY and CDR2 SVGAGI. V was pared by 0 bases and J by 4 bases, with 7 bases between. DNA of the CDR3: TGTGCCAGCAGTTACTCGGAGCCTTACAATGAGCAGTTCTTC. Translated: CASSYSEPYNEQFF.

This clonotype was picked up a small number of times. This chain links TRBV5-6 with TRBJ2-7; possibly TRBD2 for D (5 bases). Trimming left V 5 bases short and J 9 bases short, with 15 bases between. Per the germline V gene, CDR1 is SGHDT and CDR2 is YYEEEE. This CDR3 comprises 12 residues. The CDR3 DNA is TGTGCCAGCAGACTAGGACCCGGTAGGCAGTACTTC. Translation gives CASRLGPGRQYF.

This chain's CDR3 is CATRGGRETDTQYF. The CDR3 bases are TGTGCCACCAGAGGGGGGAGAGAAACAGATACGCAGTATTTT. V and J are TRBV24-1 and TRBJ2-3; D is perhaps TRBD1 or TRBD2 (6 bases each). The CDR3 sequence is 14 residues long. The germline V gene has CDR1 KGHDR and CDR2 SFDVKD. The V gene lost 7 bases and the J gene lost 3 bases, with 13 bases spanning the gap.